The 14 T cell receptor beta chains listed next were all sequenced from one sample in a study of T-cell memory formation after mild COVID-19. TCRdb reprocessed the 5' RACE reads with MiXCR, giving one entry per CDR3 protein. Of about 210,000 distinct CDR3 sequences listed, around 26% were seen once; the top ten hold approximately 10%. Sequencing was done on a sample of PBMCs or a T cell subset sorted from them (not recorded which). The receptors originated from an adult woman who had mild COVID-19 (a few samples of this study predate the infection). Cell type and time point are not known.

CDR3 loop: CASSFDGRALTGELFF. DNA of the CDR3: TGTGCCAGCAGTTTTGACGGGAGGGCCTTGACCGGGGAGCTGTTTTTT. The rearrangement joins TRBV12-3 or TRBV12-4 to TRBJ2-2; 8 bases are shared with TRBD2. The CDR3 length is 16 residues. The ends lost 3 bases at V and 5 bases at J; junction bases unmatched: 8.

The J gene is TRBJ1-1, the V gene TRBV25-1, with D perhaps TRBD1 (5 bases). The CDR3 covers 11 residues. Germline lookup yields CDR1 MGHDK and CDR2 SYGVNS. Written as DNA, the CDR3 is TGTGCTAAGCGGGGGGGGACTGAAGCTTTCTTT. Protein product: CAKRGGTEAFF.

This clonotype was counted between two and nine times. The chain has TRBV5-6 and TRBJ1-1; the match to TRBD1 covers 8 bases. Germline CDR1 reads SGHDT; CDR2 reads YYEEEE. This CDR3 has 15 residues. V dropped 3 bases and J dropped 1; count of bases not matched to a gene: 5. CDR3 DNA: TGTGCCAGCAGCTACTGGGACAGGCCGAACACTGAAGCTTTCTTT. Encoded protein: CASSYWDRPNTEAFF.

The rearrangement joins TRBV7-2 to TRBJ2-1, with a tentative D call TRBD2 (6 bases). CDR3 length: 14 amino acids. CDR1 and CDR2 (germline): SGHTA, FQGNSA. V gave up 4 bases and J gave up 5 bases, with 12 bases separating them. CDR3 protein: CASSSRGDHNEQFF. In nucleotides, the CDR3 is TGTGCCAGCAGCTCACGCGGGGATCACAATGAGCAGTTCTTC.

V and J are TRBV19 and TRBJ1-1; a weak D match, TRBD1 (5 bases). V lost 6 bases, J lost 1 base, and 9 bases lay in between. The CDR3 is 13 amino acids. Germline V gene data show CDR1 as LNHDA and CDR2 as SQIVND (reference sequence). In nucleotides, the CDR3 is TGTGCCAGTAGAGAGGACAAGAACACTGAAGCTTTCTTT. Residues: CASREDKNTEAFF.

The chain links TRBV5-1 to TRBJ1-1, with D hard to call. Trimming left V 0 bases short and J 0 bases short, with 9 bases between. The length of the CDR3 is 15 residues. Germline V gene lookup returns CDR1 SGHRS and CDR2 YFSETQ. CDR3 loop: CASSLEAAMNTEAFF. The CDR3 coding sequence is TGCGCCAGCAGCTTGGAAGCGGCAATGAACACTGAAGCTTTCTTT. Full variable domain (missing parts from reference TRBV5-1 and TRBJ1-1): KAGVTQTPRYLIKTRGQQVTLSCSPISGHRSVSWYQQTPGQGLQFLFEYFSETQRNKGNFPGRFSGRQFSNSRSEMNVSTLELGDSALYLCASSLEAAMNTEAFFGQGTRLTVV.

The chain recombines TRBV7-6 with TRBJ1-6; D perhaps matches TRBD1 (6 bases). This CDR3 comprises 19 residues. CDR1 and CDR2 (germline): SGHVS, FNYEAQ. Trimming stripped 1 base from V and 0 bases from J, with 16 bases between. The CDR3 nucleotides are TGTGCCAGCAGCTTAGTGGGGGCAGGGGCAAGCTCCTATAATTCACCCCTCCACTTT. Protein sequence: CASSLVGAGASSYNSPLHF. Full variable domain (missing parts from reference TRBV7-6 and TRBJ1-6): GAGVSQSPRYKVTKRGQDVALRCDPISGHVSLYWYRQALGQGPEFLTYFNYEAQQDKSGLPNDRFSAERPEGSISTLTIQRTEQRDSAMYRCASSLVGAGASSYNSPLHFGNGTRLTVT.

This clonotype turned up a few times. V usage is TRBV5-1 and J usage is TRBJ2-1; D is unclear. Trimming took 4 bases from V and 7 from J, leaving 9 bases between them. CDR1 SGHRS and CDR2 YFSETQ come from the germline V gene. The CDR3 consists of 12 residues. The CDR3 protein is CASSLQGNEQFF. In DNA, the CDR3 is TGCGCCAGCAGCCTGCAAGGGAATGAGCAGTTCTTC.

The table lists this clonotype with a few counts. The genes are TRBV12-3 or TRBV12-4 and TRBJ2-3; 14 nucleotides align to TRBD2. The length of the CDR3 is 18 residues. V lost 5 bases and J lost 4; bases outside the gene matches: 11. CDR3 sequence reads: CASSARTSGGLSADTQYF. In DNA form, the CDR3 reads TGTGCCAGCAGTGCCCGGACTAGCGGGGGGTTAAGTGCAGATACGCAGTATTTT.

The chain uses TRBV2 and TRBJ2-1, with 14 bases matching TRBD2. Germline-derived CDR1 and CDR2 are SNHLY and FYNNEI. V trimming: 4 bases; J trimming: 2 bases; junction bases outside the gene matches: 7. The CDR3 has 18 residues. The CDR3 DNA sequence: TGTGCCAGCAGTGCCAGGACTAGCGGGAGGCCAGCCTACAATGAGCAGTTCTTC. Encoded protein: CASSARTSGRPAYNEQFF.

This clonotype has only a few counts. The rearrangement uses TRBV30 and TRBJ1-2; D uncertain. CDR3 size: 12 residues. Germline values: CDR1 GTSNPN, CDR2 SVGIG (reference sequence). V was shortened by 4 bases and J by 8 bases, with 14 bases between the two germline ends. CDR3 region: CAWTLKPGGYTF. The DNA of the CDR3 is TGTGCCTGGACCTTAAAACCGGGGGGCTACACCTTC. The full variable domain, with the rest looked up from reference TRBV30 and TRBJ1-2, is SQTIHQWPATLVQPVGSPLSLECTVEGTSNPNLYWYRQAAGRGLQLLFYSVGIGQISSEVPQNLSASRPQDRQFILSSKKLLLSDSGFYLCAWTLKPGGYTFGSGTRLTVV.

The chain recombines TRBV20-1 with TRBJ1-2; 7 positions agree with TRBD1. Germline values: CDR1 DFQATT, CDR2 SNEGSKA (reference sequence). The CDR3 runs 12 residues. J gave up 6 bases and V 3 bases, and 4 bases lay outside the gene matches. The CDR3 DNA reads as TGCAGTGCTAGTCAGCAGGGGGATGGCTACACCTTC. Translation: CSASQQGDGYTF.

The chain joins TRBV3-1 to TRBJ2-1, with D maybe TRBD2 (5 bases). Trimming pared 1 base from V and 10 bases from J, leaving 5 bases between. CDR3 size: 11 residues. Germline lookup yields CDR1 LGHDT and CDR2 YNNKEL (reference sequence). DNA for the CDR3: TGTGCCAGCAGCCAAGGGGAGGAGCAGTTCTTC. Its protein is CASSQGEEQFF.

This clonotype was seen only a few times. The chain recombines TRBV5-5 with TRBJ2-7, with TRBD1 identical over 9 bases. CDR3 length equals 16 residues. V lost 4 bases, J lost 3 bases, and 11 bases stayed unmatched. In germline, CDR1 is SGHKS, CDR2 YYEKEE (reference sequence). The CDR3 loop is CASSPSSGTGHYEQYF. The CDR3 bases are TGTGCCAGCAGCCCCTCCTCCGGGACAGGGCACTACGAGCAGTACTTC.